The following is a T cell receptor beta chain sequence with its context. The antigen is not known. The Oncomine TCR Beta short-read assay was applied to DNA of cultured CD4+ T cells. TCRdb independently ran MiXCR on the PCR reads; one entry per CDR3 protein. The sample holds 15,000 to 20,000 distinct CDR3 sequences, about half seen once. The data derive from a study of vaccination and CD4 T cells after COVID-19. V shed 0 bases and J 2 bases; nucleotides not matched to a gene: 3. The CDR3 runs to 16 residues. Regarding the study as a whole: Analysis of convalescent patients found that 304 of 307 vaccine-specific clones were spike mono-reactive.

The treatment is: roughly nine-day PBMC culture with coronavirus spike peptide pools or control peptides (ViraFEST assay). The ViraFEST method relied on peptide pools to expand antigen-specific T cells, followed by TCR sequencing. The authors cultured about 2.2 million PBMCs per well with 9 to 10 IU/ml IL-2 and 8.5 to 10 ug/ml peptide pools. This chain links TRBV12-3 or TRBV12-4 with TRBJ2-5, with TRBD1 identical over 10 bases. The TCR comes from a human donor who had recovered from COVID-19. What was sequenced was CD4+ T cells from blood, cultured in vitro. CDR3 sequence reads: CASSLALGQGQETQYF. CDR3 coding DNA: TGTGCCAGCAGTTTAGCGCTGGGACAGGGGCAAGAGACCCAGTACTTC.